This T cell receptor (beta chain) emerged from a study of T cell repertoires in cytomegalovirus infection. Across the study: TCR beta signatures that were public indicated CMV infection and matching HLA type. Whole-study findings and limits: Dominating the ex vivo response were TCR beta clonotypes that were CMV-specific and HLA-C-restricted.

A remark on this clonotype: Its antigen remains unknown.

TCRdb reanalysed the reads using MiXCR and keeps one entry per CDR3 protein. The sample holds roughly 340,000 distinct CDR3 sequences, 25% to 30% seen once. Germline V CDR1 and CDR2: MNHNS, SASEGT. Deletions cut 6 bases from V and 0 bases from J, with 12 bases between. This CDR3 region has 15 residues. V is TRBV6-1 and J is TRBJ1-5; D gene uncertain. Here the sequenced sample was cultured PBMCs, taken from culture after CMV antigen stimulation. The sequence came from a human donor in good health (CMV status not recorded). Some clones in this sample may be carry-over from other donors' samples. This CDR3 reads CASSGSTVSNQPQHF. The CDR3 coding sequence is TGTGCCAGCAGCGGCTCGACGGTTAGCAATCAGCCCCAGCATTTT.